The 32 T cell receptor beta chains presented below share a single source sample, sequenced in a study of chemoradiotherapy in HPV16-positive cancers. Profiling relied on immunoSEQ multiplex PCR, and the TCRdb table lists in-frame clones only, not all of them. The sample has around 1,300 clones, 85% to 95% seen once. The specimen was tumor tissue, collected from a patient who underwent chemoradiotherapy. These receptors all come from a human donor with HPV-associated anogenital cancer.

The chain links TRBV6-1 to TRBJ1-2; 7 nucleotides agree with TRBD1. The CDR3 is 13 residues long. From germline, CDR1 is MNHNS and CDR2 SASEGT. Trimming removed 6 bases from V and 3 bases from J; junction bases left unmatched: 4. The CDR3 bases are TGTGCCAGCAGGTATACAGGGGACTATGGCTACACCTTC. This encodes CASRYTGDYGYTF.

The chain recombines TRBV2 with TRBJ1-5; D is perhaps TRBD1 (5 bases). Germline assignment: CDR1 SNHLY and CDR2 FYNNEI. The length of the CDR3 is 12 residues. V was shortened by 6 bases and J by 4 bases, with 7 bases between the two germline ends. In DNA form, the CDR3 reads TGTGCCAGCAGGGACAATAATCAGCCCCAGCATTTT. Its translation: CASRDNNQPQHF.

Here the CDR3 DNA reads TGTGCCAGCAGCTTGTTCGGTGTGATAGGGGAGACCCAGTACTTC. Its translation: CASSLFGVIGETQYF. The V gene is TRBV7-7, the J gene TRBJ2-5, with D hard to call. The V and J ends lost 3 bases and 5 bases respectively, with 16 bases between them. CDR3 length equals 15 residues. Germline CDR1 and CDR2: SSHAT and FNYEAQ (reference sequence).

This clone was picked up one time. This rearrangement joins TRBV10-1 to TRBJ1-1, with a weak D call TRBD1 (5 bases). The CDR3 extends over 13 amino acids. The germline V gene encodes CDR1 WNHNN and CDR2 SYGVQD (reference sequence). Trimming left V 3 bases short and J 10 bases short, with 15 bases between. CDR3 residues: CASSEQAASAAFF. The CDR3 DNA reads as TGCGCCAGCAGTGAACAGGCTGCGTCAGCAGCTTTCTTT.

The DNA of the CDR3 is TGTGCCAGCAGCCCCCCGGGGAGGCAAGAGACCCAGTACTTC. Amino acids: CASSPPGRQETQYF. V is TRBV5-4 and J is TRBJ2-5; maybe TRBD2 (6 bases). The V end was cut by 4 bases, the J end by 2 bases, with 12 bases between. The CDR3 consists of 14 residues. Germline V gene sequence: CDR1 SGHNT, CDR2 YYREEE (reference sequence).

The rearrangement uses TRBV5-8 and TRBJ2-1; D could derive from TRBD1 or TRBD2 (5 bases each). V was shortened by 1 base and J by 0 bases, with 17 bases between the two germline ends. In germline, CDR1 is SGHTS, CDR2 YDEGEE. The CDR3 is 18 residues long. CDR3 amino acids: CASSLIGAPPPSYNEQFF. DNA of the CDR3: TGTGCCAGCAGCTTGATCGGGGCACCCCCCCCCTCCTACAATGAGCAGTTCTTC.

The J gene is TRBJ1-1, the V gene TRBV7-6; D may be TRBD1 (5 bases). Per germline, CDR1 SGHVS and CDR2 FNYEAQ. The CDR3 consists of 17 residues. Trimming took 1 base from V and 6 from J, leaving 21 bases between them. CDR3 coding DNA: TGTGCCAGCAGCTTAGATTTTCGAAGAGCGGGGCCCTCTGAAGCTTTCTTT. It encodes CASSLDFRRAGPSEAFF.

The chain joins TRBV6-5 to TRBJ1-1; TRBD1 is a possible D gene (6 bases). This CDR3 has 15 amino acids. V was clipped by 0 bases and J by 6 bases, with 14 bases between them. Germline values: CDR1 MNHEY, CDR2 SVGAGI. CDR3 bases: TGTGCCAGCAGTTACTCGGGGGCTAGTATCGCTGAAGCTTTCTTT. Protein sequence: CASSYSGASIAEAFF.

The chain is built from TRBV6-1 and TRBJ1-3; no reliable D call. Germline-derived CDR1 and CDR2 are MNHNS and SASEGT. Trimming removed 1 base at V and 0 bases at J, with 7 bases between. This CDR3 has 15 residues. This CDR3 is CASSEGPLSGNTIYF. CDR3 nucleotides: TGTGCCAGCAGTGAAGGACCGCTCTCTGGAAACACCATATATTTT.

The chain links TRBV10-1 to TRBJ2-5, with TRBD2 identical over 13 bases. CDR1 WNHNN and CDR2 SYGVQD come from the germline V gene (reference sequence). CDR3 length: 19 amino acids. The J segment lost 4 bases and the V segment lost 6 bases, leaving 17 bases of the junction unmatched. Here the CDR3 DNA reads TGCGCCAGCAGAAAAGGGGGCGCAGGGACTAGCGGGGTTCCAGAGACCCAGTACTTC. Its translation is CASRKGGAGTSGVPETQYF.

This chain links TRBV19 with TRBJ1-3; D might be TRBD1 (5 bases). The V end was cut by 5 bases, the J end by 0 bases, with 11 bases between. CDR3 length: 15 amino acids. The germline gives CDR1 LNHDA, CDR2 SQIVND (reference sequence). The CDR3 spells CASSLQRGSGNTIYF. Here the CDR3 DNA reads TGTGCCAGTAGTTTACAGAGGGGCTCTGGAAACACCATATATTTT.

This chain connects TRBV28 to TRBJ2-7; unclear D gene. Trimming stripped 2 bases from V and 6 bases from J, with 14 bases between. Germline V gene data show CDR1 as MDHEN and CDR2 as SYDVKM. This CDR3 comprises 14 residues. CDR3 region: CASSLNGVQSEQYF. The CDR3 bases are TGTGCCAGCAGTTTAAATGGGGTACAGAGCGAGCAGTACTTC.

The chain links TRBV27 to TRBJ2-3, with D perhaps TRBD1 or TRBD2 (5 bases each). This CDR3 is built from 17 residues. V lost 5 bases to trimming and J lost 0 bases, with 18 bases between them. Germline CDR1 is MNHEY and CDR2 is SMNVEV (reference sequence). In nucleotides, the CDR3 is TGTGCCAGCAGTCCCAGGGCGGGCGCCGTAAGCACAGATACGCAGTATTTT. This gives the protein CASSPRAGAVSTDTQYF.

The chain is built from TRBV4-3 and TRBJ2-1, with D tentatively TRBD2 (5 bases). The CDR3 runs to 16 residues. Trimming stripped 4 bases from V and 4 bases from J, with 17 bases between. Germline assignment: CDR1 LGHNA and CDR2 YSLEER. The DNA for the CDR3 is TGCGCCAGCAGCCCACGGTTAGCGCGAGGGTACAATGAGCAGTTCTTC. Its translation: CASSPRLARGYNEQFF.

The V call is TRBV7-2, the J call TRBJ2-7, with D maybe TRBD1 (5 bases). The V end was cut by 2 bases, the J end by 7 bases, with 12 bases between. The CDR3 consists of 13 residues. CDR1 is SGHTA, CDR2 FQGNSA, per germline. The DNA for the CDR3 is TGTGCCAGCAGCTTACACAGGAAGAAAGAGCAGTACTTC. Protein: CASSLHRKKEQYF. Variable domain in full (rest from reference TRBV7-2 and TRBJ2-7): GAGVSQSPSNKVTEKGKDVELRCDPISGHTALYWYRQSLGQGLEFLIYFQGNSAPDKSGLPSDRFSAERTGGSVSTLTIQRTQQEDSAVYLCASSLHRKKEQYFGPGTRLTVT.

This clone was picked up one time. V is TRBV5-1 and J is TRBJ1-2, with 7 bases fitting TRBD1. In germline, CDR1 is SGHRS, CDR2 YFSETQ. There are 15 residues in the CDR3. Unmatched junction bases numbered 10, after V lost 0 bases and J lost 8 bases. As DNA, the CDR3 is TGCGCCAGCAGCTTGGATGGTCGGACAGGAGGAGGCTACACCTTC. It yields the protein CASSLDGRTGGGYTF.

This clone was detected a few times. This rearrangement joins TRBV10-3 to TRBJ2-3; unclear D gene. CDR1 is ENHRY and CDR2 is SYGVKD in the germline V gene. There are 11 residues in the CDR3. Trimming took 6 bases from V and 2 from J, leaving 3 bases between them. The CDR3 loop is CAIRDTDTQYF. Here the CDR3 DNA reads TGTGCCATCAGGGACACAGATACGCAGTATTTT.

This chain joins TRBV27 and TRBJ1-2; D may be TRBD1 (5 bases). The germline V gene encodes CDR1 MNHEY and CDR2 SMNVEV (reference sequence). V dropped 4 bases and J dropped 2 bases, with 14 bases sitting between them. The CDR3 sequence is 15 residues long. CDR3 DNA: TGTGCCAGCAGTTCAACCCTGTGGGGGAACTATGGCTACACCTTC. It specifies CASSSTLWGNYGYTF.

The chain links TRBV6-5 to TRBJ1-1; 8 bases align to TRBD1. The germline gives CDR1 MNHEY, CDR2 SVGAGI. With V trimmed by 2 bases and J by 7 bases, 9 bases remained unmatched. The CDR3 is 15 residues long. The CDR3 here is CASSYPDRVGIEAFF. CDR3 coding DNA: TGTGCCAGCAGTTACCCGGACAGGGTTGGGATTGAAGCTTTCTTT.

The V gene is TRBV20-1, the J gene TRBJ2-5; no clear D. This CDR3 is 11 amino acids long. Trimming left V 7 bases short and J 2 bases short, with 8 bases between. Germline assignment: CDR1 DFQATT and CDR2 SNEGSKA (reference sequence). The CDR3 protein is CSVDVQETQYF. The DNA of the CDR3 is TGCAGTGTCGACGTACAAGAGACCCAGTACTTC.

The chain is built from TRBV27 and TRBJ1-1; D is possibly TRBD1 (5 bases). The germline V gene encodes CDR1 MNHEY and CDR2 SMNVEV (reference sequence). The germline V and J ends were trimmed by 2 bases and 1 base, with 14 bases remaining between them. The CDR3 consists of 16 residues. CDR3 region: CASSLDPRRGNTEAFF. CDR3 sequence (DNA): TGTGCCAGCAGTTTAGATCCCCGAAGGGGGAACACTGAAGCTTTCTTT.

The chain is built from TRBV13 and TRBJ1-6; TRBD1 is a possible D gene (5 bases). This CDR3 is built from 16 residues. V gave up 4 bases and J gave up 7 bases, with 17 bases separating them. Germline CDR1 is PRHDT and CDR2 is FYEKMQ (reference sequence). The CDR3: CASSYHSGTWNSPLHF. CDR3 bases: TGTGCCAGCAGCTACCACTCCGGGACGTGGAATTCACCCCTCCACTTT. Based on the CDR3 plus reference TRBV13 and TRBJ1-6, the full variable domain is AAGVIQSPRHLIKEKRETATLKCYPIPRHDTVYWYQQGPGQDPQFLISFYEKMQSDKGSIPDRFSAQQFSDYHSELNMSSLELGDSALYFCASSYHSGTWNSPLHFGNGTRLTVT.

The chain links TRBV5-1 to TRBJ2-2; D unresolved. The germline V and J ends were trimmed by 0 bases and 6 bases, with 6 bases remaining between them. The CDR3 has 13 residues. Germline V CDR1 and CDR2: SGHRS, YFSETQ. Written as DNA, the CDR3 is TGCGCCAGCAGCTTGGGGGGTCCCGGGGAGCTGTTTTTT. Amino acids: CASSLGGPGELFF.

The V gene is TRBV7-2, the J gene TRBJ1-1; 8 positions match TRBD1. The V segment lost 5 bases and the J segment 11 bases; nucleotides outside the gene matches: 7. This CDR3 is 12 amino acids long. Germline CDR1 and CDR2: SGHTA and FQGNSA. This CDR3 is CASSQKTGAAFF. The DNA for the CDR3 is TGTGCCAGCAGCCAAAAGACAGGGGCCGCTTTCTTT. The whole variable domain, remainder taken from reference TRBV7-2 and TRBJ1-1, is GAGVSQSPSNKVTEKGKDVELRCDPISGHTALYWYRQSLGQGLEFLIYFQGNSAPDKSGLPSDRFSAERTGGSVSTLTIQRTQQEDSAVYLCASSQKTGAAFFGQGTRLTVV.

This clone was found a few times. The J gene is TRBJ1-2, the V gene TRBV6-5, with D unresolved. Trimming left V 5 bases short and J 8 bases short, with 15 bases between. The CDR3 sequence is 13 residues long. In germline, CDR1 is MNHEY, CDR2 SVGAGI. The DNA for the CDR3 is TGTGCCAGCAGTCTCGCCGGGAGAGGAGGCTACACCTTC. Translating it yields CASSLAGRGGYTF.

J is TRBJ1-3 and V is TRBV5-1; D call uncertain. CDR3 length equals 16 residues. In germline, CDR1 is SGHRS, CDR2 YFSETQ. With 0 bases removed from V and 3 bases from J, the gap between germline ends came to 13 bases. The CDR3 DNA sequence: TGCGCCAGCAGCTTGGGAAGGAGTACGGATGGAAACACCATATATTTT. Translation: CASSLGRSTDGNTIYF.

The V call is TRBV4-3, the J call TRBJ2-7; D remains unclear. CDR1 is LGHNA, CDR2 YSLEER, per germline. The CDR3 extends over 13 amino acids. Trimming left V 0 bases short and J 2 bases short, with 5 bases between. CDR3 sequence reads: CASSQDRTYEQYF. The CDR3 DNA reads as TGCGCCAGCAGCCAAGATCGAACCTACGAGCAGTACTTC.

The V and J genes are TRBV10-2 and TRBJ2-1; 7 bases align to TRBD2. There are 18 residues in the CDR3. Germline V gene sequence: CDR1 WSHSY, CDR2 SAAADI. Trimming took 2 bases from V and 6 from J; bases not matched to a gene: 16. As DNA, the CDR3 is TGCGCCAGCAGTGAGCCCCGCGGGTTTGCGGGAGCCGGCAATGAGCAGTTCTTC. Protein product: CASSEPRGFAGAGNEQFF.

The chain has TRBV11-2 and TRBJ2-7, with D unclear. The CDR3 is 11 amino acids. Per the germline V gene, CDR1 is SGHAT and CDR2 is FQNNGV. V shed 5 bases and J shed 4 bases, with 6 bases lying between them. Here the CDR3 reads CASSPAYEQYF. CDR3 nucleotide sequence: TGTGCCAGCAGCCCGGCATACGAGCAGTACTTC.

This clone was seen once. The chain combines TRBV29-1 with TRBJ2-6, with D unresolved. The CDR3 is 13 amino acids. Between the trimmed V and J ends, which lost 7 bases and 0 bases, there was a span of 7 bases. In germline, CDR1 is SQVTM, CDR2 ANQGSEA. CDR3 in DNA: TGCAGCGGTCTCCTCTCTGGGGCCAACGTCCTGACTTTC. Translating gives CSGLLSGANVLTF.

The J gene is TRBJ1-1, the V gene TRBV15; D remains ambiguous. Germline V gene sequence: CDR1 LNHNV, CDR2 YYDKDF (reference sequence). CDR3 length equals 16 residues. Trimming cost V 0 bases and J 1 base, with 12 bases left between them. The CDR3 DNA reads TGTGCCACCAGCAGAGATTCGGCAGAGACGAACACTGAAGCTTTCTTT. It is translated as CATSRDSAETNTEAFF.

This clone occurred once. V usage is TRBV9 and J usage is TRBJ2-6; D unresolved. The CDR3 runs 17 residues. CDR1 is SGDLS and CDR2 is YYNGEE in the germline V gene. Trimming took off 4 bases at V and 2 bases at J, with 16 bases between the two ends. In DNA form, the CDR3 reads TGTGCCAGCAGCACTCAAAACAGAATCCCTGGGGCCAACGTCCTGACTTTC. It specifies CASSTQNRIPGANVLTF.